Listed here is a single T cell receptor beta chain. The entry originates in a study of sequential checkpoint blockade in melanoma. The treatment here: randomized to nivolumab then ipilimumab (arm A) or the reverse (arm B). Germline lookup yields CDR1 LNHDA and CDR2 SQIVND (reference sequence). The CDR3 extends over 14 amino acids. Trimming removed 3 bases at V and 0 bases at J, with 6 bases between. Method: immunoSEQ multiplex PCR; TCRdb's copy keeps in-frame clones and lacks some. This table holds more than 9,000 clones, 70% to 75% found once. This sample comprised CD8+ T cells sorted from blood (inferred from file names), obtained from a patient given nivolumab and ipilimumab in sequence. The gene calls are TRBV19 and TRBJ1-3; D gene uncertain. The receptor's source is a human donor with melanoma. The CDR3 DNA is TGTGCCAGTAGTATTGCGTCCTCTGGAAACACCATATATTTT. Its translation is CASSIASSGNTIYF.